This T cell receptor beta chain was sequenced in a study of early T cells in non-severe SARS-CoV-2 infection. Study information: The study sequenced bulk RNA from unsorted whole blood, with chains unpaired. General study findings and limits: VDJdb matching, biased toward anti-spike CD8 responses, missed private and CD4 specificities.

Individual cDNA molecules each received unique molecular identifiers attached to them. TCRdb ran MiXCR on the 5' RACE reads and lists one entry per CDR3 protein. The sample records about 42,000 distinct CDR3 sequences, around 6.8% being singletons. This clonotype was seen a few times. Antigen unknown. Trimming took off 3 bases at V and 5 bases at J, with 14 bases between the two ends. Germline V gene sequence: CDR1 WNHNN, CDR2 SYGVQD (reference sequence). CDR3 size: 14 residues. Sequenced sample: whole blood. The sequence was obtained from an adult who was a healthcare worker with PCR-confirmed SARS-CoV-2 infection or an uninfected control (not recorded which). The rearrangement links TRBV10-1 to TRBJ2-7; the D gene is possibly TRBD1 (5 bases). Here the CDR3 DNA reads TGCGCCAGCAGTGAAGGGGCAGCCGGCCACGAGCAGTACTTC. Encoded protein: CASSEGAAGHEQYF.